These 13 T cell receptor beta chains came from one sample sequenced in a study of radiotherapy plus CTLA-4 blockade in lung cancer (dated by TCRdb to the late 2010s). Libraries were prepared through the immunoSEQ multiplex PCR assay. Drawn from immuneACCESS, this table holds only the in-frame rearrangements with V and J called that TCRdb kept. Clones are partly lost; checked studies trace under half to an unresolved V gene and leave the rest unexplained. The sample table lists approximately 94,000 clones, roughly 80% of them with a count of one. The ten largest clones add up to around 25% of the sample. The sample consisted of peripheral blood, taken from a patient treated with radiotherapy plus ipilimumab. These receptors were obtained from a human donor with non-small cell lung cancer that progressed on radiotherapy plus ipilimumab.

The chain combines TRBV11-2 with TRBJ1-5; D is unresolved. Germline V CDR1 and CDR2: SGHAT, FQNNGV. The CDR3 has 12 amino acids. V was trimmed by 2 bases and J by 6 bases, leaving 5 bases between them. CDR3 residues: CASSLIGQPQHF. The CDR3 bases are TGTGCCAGCAGCTTAATTGGTCAGCCCCAGCATTTT.

The CDR3 reads CASSRGVLGDTQYF. The CDR3 DNA reads as TGCGCCAGCAGCAGGGGGGTTTTAGGGGATACGCAGTATTTT. V gene TRBV5-1 combines with J gene TRBJ2-3; D is tentatively TRBD1 or TRBD2 (6 bases each). The CDR3 has 14 amino acids. The V end was cut by 4 bases, the J end by 6 bases, with 15 bases between. Looked up from germline, CDR1 is SGHRS and CDR2 is YFSETQ.

DNA of the CDR3: TGTGCCAGCAGCGCCCGAACTGAAGCTTTCTTT. This gives the protein CASSARTEAFF. The chain carries TRBV11-2 and TRBJ1-1, with unresolved D. Germline V CDR1 and CDR2: SGHAT, FQNNGV. Trimming pared 5 bases from V and 5 bases from J, leaving 6 bases between. This CDR3 has 11 residues.

V gene TRBV4-1 combines with J gene TRBJ1-2; D is ambiguous. CDR1 and CDR2 from the germline V gene are MGHRA and YSYEKL. This CDR3 is 14 amino acids long. Trimming removed 0 bases from V and 12 bases from J, with 17 bases in between. DNA for the CDR3: TGCGCCAGCAGCCAAGATCCATTAGGTGTTGACGACACCTTC. It translates to CASSQDPLGVDDTF.

The J gene is TRBJ1-2, the V gene TRBV5-4; TRBD1 matches at 7 bases. Germline V lookup: CDR1 SGHNT, CDR2 YYREEE (reference sequence). J was trimmed by 6 bases and V by 6 bases; bases with no gene match: 20. This CDR3 has 17 amino acids. CDR3 protein: CASTRGRYEGAKDGYTF. The CDR3 region has the DNA TGTGCCAGCACCCGGGGGCGTTATGAGGGGGCGAAGGATGGCTACACCTTC.

The chain combines TRBV28 with TRBJ1-2, with 7 positions matching TRBD1. This CDR3 has 14 residues. J was trimmed by 1 base and V by 6 bases; bases with no gene match: 5. Germline CDR1 is MDHEN and CDR2 is SYDVKM. The CDR3 loop is CASSGTAFNYGYTF. CDR3 nucleotides: TGTGCCAGCAGCGGGACAGCTTTTAACTATGGCTACACCTTC.

The chain employs TRBV9 and TRBJ1-1; the D gene is possibly TRBD1 (6 bases). Germline CDR1 reads SGDLS; CDR2 reads YYNGEE. The V end lost 3 bases, the J end lost 5 bases, and 14 bases lay between the germline ends. This CDR3 has 14 amino acids. CDR3 in amino acids: CASSGTSGVTEAFF. CDR3 nucleotide sequence: TGTGCCAGCAGCGGGACTTCAGGGGTGACTGAAGCTTTCTTT.

This clone was seen a single time. The chain carries TRBV19 and TRBJ2-3; possibly TRBD1 for D (5 bases). CDR1 LNHDA and CDR2 SQIVND come from the germline V gene (reference sequence). This CDR3 spans 15 amino acids. The V and J ends lost 7 bases and 4 bases respectively, with 18 bases between them. Written as DNA, the CDR3 is TGTGCCAGTATTCGGAGCTCTGGGGCCCCAGATACGCAGTATTTT. Its protein product is CASIRSSGAPDTQYF.

This clone was recorded only once. The germline gene is not matched at one end of the junction; a read error may be the cause. The V and J genes are TRBV7-8 and TRBJ2-7, with D perhaps TRBD2 (6 bases). CDR1 is SGHVS, CDR2 FQNEAQ, per germline. This CDR3 spans 13 amino acids. CDR3 DNA: TGTGCCAGCAGCTTGGGCGGGACCGGCGCACCGGGCTTC. Translation gives CASSLGGTGAPGF.

The chain has TRBV19 and TRBJ2-2; D gene unclear. CDR1 and CDR2 from the germline V gene are LNHDA and SQIVND (reference sequence). The CDR3 runs to 16 residues. V gave up 3 bases and J gave up 0 bases, with 11 bases separating them. In DNA form, the CDR3 reads TGTGCCAGTAGTATGAAGGGATGGTCGAACACCGGGGAGCTGTTTTTT. This codes for CASSMKGWSNTGELFF.

This chain joins TRBV5-1 and TRBJ2-2; a weak D match, TRBD1 (6 bases). This CDR3 comprises 15 residues. Germline V gene sequence: CDR1 SGHRS, CDR2 YFSETQ. The V and J ends lost 0 bases and 7 bases respectively, with 13 bases between them. CDR3 loop: CASSLGKQGNGELFF. CDR3 sequence (DNA): TGCGCCAGCAGCTTGGGAAAACAGGGAAACGGGGAGCTGTTTTTT.

This sequence joins TRBV7-9 and TRBJ2-5, with D perhaps matching TRBD1 (6 bases). Trimming removed 5 bases from V and 0 bases from J, with 19 bases in between. This CDR3 region has 17 residues. Looked up from germline, CDR1 is SEHNR and CDR2 is FQNEAQ (reference sequence). The CDR3 DNA reads TGTGCCAGCAGCAGGGGGACGATCCCCGGGTACCAAGAGACCCAGTACTTC. It codes for CASSRGTIPGYQETQYF. The full variable domain, rest sourced from reference TRBV7-9 and TRBJ2-5, is DTGVSQNPRHKITKRGQNVTFRCDPISEHNRLYWYRQTLGQGPEFLTYFQNEAQLEKSRLLSDRFSAERPKGSFSTLEIQRTEQGDSAMYLCASSRGTIPGYQETQYFGPGTRLLVL.

The chain recombines TRBV5-1 with TRBJ1-4; TRBD1 agrees at 8 bases. CDR3 length equals 14 residues. V shed 4 bases and J 7 bases; nucleotides not matched to a gene: 6. Germline CDR1 is SGHRS and CDR2 is YFSETQ. CDR3 amino acids: CASSDIQGVEKLFF. The DNA for the CDR3 is TGCGCCAGCAGCGACATACAGGGGGTTGAAAAACTGTTTTTT.